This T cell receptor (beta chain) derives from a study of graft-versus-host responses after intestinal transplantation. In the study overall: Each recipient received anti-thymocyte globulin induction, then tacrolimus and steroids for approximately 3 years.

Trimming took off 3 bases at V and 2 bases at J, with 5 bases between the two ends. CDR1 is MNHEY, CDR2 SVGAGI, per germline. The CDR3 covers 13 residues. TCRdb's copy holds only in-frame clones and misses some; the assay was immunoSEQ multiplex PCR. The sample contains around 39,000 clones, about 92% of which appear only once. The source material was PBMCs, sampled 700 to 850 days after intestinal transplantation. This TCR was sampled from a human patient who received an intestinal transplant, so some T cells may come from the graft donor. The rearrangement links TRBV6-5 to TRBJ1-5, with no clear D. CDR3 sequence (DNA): TGTGCCAGCAGTTATGGGGGCAATCAGCCCCAGCATTTT. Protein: CASSYGGNQPQHF.